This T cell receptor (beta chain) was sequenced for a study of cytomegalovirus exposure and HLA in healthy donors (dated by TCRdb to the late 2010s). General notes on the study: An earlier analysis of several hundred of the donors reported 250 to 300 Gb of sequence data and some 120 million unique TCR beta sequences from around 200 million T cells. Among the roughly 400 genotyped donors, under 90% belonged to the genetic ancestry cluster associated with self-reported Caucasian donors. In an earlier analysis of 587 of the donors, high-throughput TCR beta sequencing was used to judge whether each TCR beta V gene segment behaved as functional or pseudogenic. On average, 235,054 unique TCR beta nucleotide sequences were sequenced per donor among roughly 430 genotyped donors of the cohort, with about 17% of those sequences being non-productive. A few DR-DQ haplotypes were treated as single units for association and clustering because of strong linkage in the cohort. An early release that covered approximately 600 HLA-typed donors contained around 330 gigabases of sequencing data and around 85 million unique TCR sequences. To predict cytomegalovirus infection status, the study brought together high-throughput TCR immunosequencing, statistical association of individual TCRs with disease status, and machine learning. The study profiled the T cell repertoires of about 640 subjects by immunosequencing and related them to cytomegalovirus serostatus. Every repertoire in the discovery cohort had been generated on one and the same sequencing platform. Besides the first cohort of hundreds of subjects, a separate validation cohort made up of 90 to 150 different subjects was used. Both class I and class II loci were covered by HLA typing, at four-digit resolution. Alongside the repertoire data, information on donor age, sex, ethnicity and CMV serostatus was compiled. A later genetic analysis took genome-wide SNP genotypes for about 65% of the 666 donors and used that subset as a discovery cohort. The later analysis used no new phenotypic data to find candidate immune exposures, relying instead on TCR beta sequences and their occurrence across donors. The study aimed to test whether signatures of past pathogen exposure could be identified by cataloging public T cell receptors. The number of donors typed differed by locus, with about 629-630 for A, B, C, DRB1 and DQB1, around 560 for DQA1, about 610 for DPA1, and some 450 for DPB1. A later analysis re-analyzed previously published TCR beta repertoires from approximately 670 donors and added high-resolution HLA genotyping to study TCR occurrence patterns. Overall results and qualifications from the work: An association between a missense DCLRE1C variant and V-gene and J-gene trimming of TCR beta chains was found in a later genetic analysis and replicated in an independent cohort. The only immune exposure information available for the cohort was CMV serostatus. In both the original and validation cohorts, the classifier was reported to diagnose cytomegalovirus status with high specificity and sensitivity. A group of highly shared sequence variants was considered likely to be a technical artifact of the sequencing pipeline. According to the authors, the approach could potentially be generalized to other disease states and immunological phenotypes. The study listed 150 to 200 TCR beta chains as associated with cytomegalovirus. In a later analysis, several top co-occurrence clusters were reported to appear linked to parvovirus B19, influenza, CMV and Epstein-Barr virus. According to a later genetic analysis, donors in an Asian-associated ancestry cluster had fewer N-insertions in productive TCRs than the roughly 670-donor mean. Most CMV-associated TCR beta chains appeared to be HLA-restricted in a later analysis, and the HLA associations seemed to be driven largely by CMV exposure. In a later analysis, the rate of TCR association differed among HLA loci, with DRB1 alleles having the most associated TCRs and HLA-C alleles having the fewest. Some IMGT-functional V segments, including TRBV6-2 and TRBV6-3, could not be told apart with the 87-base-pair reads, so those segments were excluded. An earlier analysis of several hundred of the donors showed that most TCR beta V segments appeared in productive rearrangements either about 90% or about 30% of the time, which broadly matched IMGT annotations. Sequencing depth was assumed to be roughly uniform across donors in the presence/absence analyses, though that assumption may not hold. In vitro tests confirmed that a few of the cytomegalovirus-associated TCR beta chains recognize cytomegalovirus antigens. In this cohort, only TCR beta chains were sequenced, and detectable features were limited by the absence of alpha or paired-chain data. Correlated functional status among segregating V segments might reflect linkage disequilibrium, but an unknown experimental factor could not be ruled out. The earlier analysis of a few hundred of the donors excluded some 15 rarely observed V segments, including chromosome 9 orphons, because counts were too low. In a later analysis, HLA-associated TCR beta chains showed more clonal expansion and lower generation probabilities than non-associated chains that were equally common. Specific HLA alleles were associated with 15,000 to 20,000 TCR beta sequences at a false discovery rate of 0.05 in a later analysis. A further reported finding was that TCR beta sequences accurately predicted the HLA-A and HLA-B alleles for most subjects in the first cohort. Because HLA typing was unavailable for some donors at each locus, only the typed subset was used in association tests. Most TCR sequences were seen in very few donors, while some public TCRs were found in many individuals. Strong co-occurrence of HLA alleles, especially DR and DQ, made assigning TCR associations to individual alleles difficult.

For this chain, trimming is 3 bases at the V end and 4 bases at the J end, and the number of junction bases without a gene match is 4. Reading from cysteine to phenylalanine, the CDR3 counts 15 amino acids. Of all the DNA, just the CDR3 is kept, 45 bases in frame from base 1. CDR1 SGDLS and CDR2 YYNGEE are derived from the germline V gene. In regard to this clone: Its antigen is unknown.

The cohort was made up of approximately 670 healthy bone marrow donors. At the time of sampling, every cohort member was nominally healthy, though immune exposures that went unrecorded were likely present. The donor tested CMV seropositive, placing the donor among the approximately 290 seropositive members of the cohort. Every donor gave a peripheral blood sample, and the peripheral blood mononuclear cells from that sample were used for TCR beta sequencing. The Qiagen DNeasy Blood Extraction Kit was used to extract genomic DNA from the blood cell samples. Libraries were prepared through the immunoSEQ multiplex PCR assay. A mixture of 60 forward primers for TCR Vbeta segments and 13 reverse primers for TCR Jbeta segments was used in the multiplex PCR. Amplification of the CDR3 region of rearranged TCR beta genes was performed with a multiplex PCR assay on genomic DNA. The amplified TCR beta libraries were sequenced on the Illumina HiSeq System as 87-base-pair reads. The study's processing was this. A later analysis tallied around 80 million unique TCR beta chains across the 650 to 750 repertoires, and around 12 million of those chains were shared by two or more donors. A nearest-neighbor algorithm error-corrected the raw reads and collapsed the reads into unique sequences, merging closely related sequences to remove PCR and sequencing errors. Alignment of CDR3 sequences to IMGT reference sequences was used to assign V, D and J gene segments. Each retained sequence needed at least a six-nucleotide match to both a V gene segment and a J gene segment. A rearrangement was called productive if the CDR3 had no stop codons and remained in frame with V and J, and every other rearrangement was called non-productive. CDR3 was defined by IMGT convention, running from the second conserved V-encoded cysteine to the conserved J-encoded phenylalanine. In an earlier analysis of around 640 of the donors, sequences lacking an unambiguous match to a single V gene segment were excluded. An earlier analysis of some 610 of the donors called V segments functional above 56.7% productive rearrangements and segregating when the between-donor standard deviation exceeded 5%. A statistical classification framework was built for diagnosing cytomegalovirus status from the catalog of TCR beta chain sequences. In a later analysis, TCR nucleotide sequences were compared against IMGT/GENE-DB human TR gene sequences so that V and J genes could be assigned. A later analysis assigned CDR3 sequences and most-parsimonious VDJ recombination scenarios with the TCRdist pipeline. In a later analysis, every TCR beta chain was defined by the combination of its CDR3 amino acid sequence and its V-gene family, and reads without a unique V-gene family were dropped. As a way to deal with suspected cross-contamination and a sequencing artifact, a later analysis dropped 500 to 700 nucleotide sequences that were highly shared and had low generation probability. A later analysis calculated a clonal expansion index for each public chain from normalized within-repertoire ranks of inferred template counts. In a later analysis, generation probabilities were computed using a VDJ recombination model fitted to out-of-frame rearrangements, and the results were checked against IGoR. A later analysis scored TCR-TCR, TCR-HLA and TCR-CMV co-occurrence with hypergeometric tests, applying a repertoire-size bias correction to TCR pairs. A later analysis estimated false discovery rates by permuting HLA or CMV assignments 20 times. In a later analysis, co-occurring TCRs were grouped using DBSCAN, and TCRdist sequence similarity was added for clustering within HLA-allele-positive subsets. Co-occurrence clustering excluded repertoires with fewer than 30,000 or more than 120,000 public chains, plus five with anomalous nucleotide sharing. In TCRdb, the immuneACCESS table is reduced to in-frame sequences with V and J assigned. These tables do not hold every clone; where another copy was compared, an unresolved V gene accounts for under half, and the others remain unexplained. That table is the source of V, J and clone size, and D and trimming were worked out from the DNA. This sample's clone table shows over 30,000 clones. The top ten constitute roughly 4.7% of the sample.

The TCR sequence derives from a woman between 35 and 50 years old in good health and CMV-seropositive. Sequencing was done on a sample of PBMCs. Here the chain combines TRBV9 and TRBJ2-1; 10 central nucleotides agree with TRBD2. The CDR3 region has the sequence CASSGSGRGYNEQFF. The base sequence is TGTGCCAGCAGCGGGAGCGGGAGGGGGTACAATGAGCAGTTCTTC.